Presented here are 20 T cell receptor beta chains from one specimen sequenced in a study of T cell responses to AZD1222 COVID-19 vaccine. Assay used: immunoSEQ multiplex PCR; TCRdb lists only in-frame clones, some missing. The table shows approximately 100,000 clones, with about 89% occurring only once. The sample consisted of peripheral blood, taken 28 days after the second AZD1222 dose. Receptor source: an adult who received the AZD1222 COVID-19 vaccine.

The rearrangement uses TRBV10-3 and TRBJ1-5; no definite D call. Germline CDR1 and CDR2: ENHRY and SYGVKD. The CDR3 length is 15 residues. V lost 0 bases and J 3 bases, leaving 9 bases between the germline ends. The CDR3 DNA sequence: TGTGCCATCAGTGAGTCTGGAGGGATCAATCAGCCCCAGCATTTT. Its translation: CAISESGGINQPQHF.

The rearrangement joins TRBV19 to TRBJ2-2; TRBD1 agrees at 9 bases. Germline V gene sequence: CDR1 LNHDA, CDR2 SQIVND (reference sequence). The CDR3 runs to 14 residues. Trimming at V came to 6 bases and at J to 7 bases, leaving 6 bases not matched to a gene. The CDR3 is CASSRQGGGGELFF. The CDR3 DNA reads TGTGCCAGTAGCCGACAGGGGGGAGGCGGGGAGCTGTTTTTT.

The chain links TRBV5-4 to TRBJ1-1; D gene ambiguous. The CDR3 covers 13 residues. Germline V gene sequence: CDR1 SGHNT, CDR2 YYREEE (reference sequence). The V and J ends lost 0 bases and 5 bases respectively, with 8 bases between them. The CDR3 DNA sequence: TGTGCCAGCAGCTTGGGATTAGGGACTGAAGCTTTCTTT. Its translation: CASSLGLGTEAFF.

The chain couples TRBV5-1 to TRBJ2-5, with D perhaps given as TRBD1 or TRBD2 (5 bases each). Germline lookup yields CDR1 SGHRS and CDR2 YFSETQ. The V gene lost 1 base and the J gene lost 5 bases, with 18 bases spanning the gap. CDR3 size: 16 residues. The CDR3 DNA sequence: TGCGCCAGCAGCTTGTCCCCTCGGGGCGGCTTGGAGACCCAGTACTTC. It specifies CASSLSPRGGLETQYF.

The chain is built from TRBV19 and TRBJ1-1; tentative D call: TRBD1 (5 bases). The V end lost 5 bases, the J end lost 12 bases, and 16 bases lay between the germline ends. The germline V gene has CDR1 LNHDA and CDR2 SQIVND (reference sequence). The CDR3 extends over 12 amino acids. The DNA of the CDR3 is TGTGCCAGTAGTTCGACCGGGACCCCCTCTTTCTTT. Translated, it gives CASSSTGTPSFF.

A word on this clone: Compared with germline, one end of the junction differs, possibly owing to a read error. This chain uses TRBV11-2 with TRBJ2-7; 8 bases align to TRBD1. There are 13 residues in the CDR3. Per the germline V gene, CDR1 is SGHAT and CDR2 is FQNNGV. The CDR3 DNA follows: TGTGCCAGCAGCTTAGTGCCGAGACAGGGGTATTCTTTC. Translated: CASSLVPRQGYSF.

The chain employs TRBV23-1 and TRBJ2-7; D gene unclear. TRBV23-1 is marked as an open reading frame, function uncertain. Trimming took 4 bases from V and 3 from J, leaving 10 bases between them. The CDR3 sequence is 13 residues long. DNA for the CDR3: TGCGCCAGCAGTCTCAGAAGGGTCTACGAGCAGTACTTC. This encodes CASSLRRVYEQYF.

CDR3 region: CASSDPGGPGYGYTF. The CDR3 DNA reads as TGTGCCAGCAGCGACCCCGGGGGGCCGGGCTATGGCTACACCTTC. The chain couples TRBV2 to TRBJ1-2; possible D gene TRBD1, 6 bases. Germline values: CDR1 SNHLY, CDR2 FYNNEI. Trimming shortened V by 6 bases and J by 4 bases, and 18 bases separated the two germline ends. This CDR3 spans 15 amino acids.

The V call is TRBV4-3, the J call TRBJ2-7; no reliable D call. V lost 0 bases to trimming and J lost 5 bases, with 17 bases between them. Germline V gives CDR1 LGHNA, CDR2 YSLEER. The CDR3 has 16 residues. The CDR3 nucleotides read TGCGCCAGCAGCCAAGAATCGGCGGCCCCGAGAAACGAGCAGTACTTC. Translation: CASSQESAAPRNEQYF.

The CDR3 bases are TGTGCCTGGATAAGGACTGCCCCGCAGGCTTTCTTT. This sequence encodes CAWIRTAPQAFF. The rearrangement links TRBV30 to TRBJ1-1, with no clear D. With 4 bases removed from V and 11 bases from J, the gap between germline ends came to 17 bases. CDR3 length: 12 amino acids. CDR1 is GTSNPN and CDR2 is SVGIG in the germline V gene (reference sequence).

V and J are TRBV11-2 and TRBJ2-7; 8 bases line up with TRBD1. The CDR3 is 16 residues long. CDR1 is SGHAT and CDR2 is FQNNGV in the germline V gene. Trimming removed 0 bases from V and 4 bases from J; junction bases left unmatched: 8. DNA for the CDR3: TGTGCCAGCAGCTTAGACCAGGGGGCGTGGGGTTACGAGCAGTACTTC. Translating it yields CASSLDQGAWGYEQYF.

V usage is TRBV7-8 and J usage is TRBJ2-1, with TRBD2 matching 8 bases. In germline, CDR1 is SGHVS, CDR2 FQNEAQ. This CDR3 contains 16 residues. V dropped 5 bases and J dropped 0; count of bases not matched to a gene: 6. CDR3 coding DNA: TGTGCCAGCAGCCAGACGGGAGGGCGCTCCTACAATGAGCAGTTCTTC. This encodes CASSQTGGRSYNEQFF.

This chain connects TRBV6-5 to TRBJ2-7; 7 bases agree with TRBD1. V was pared by 6 bases and J by 6 bases, with 14 bases of the junction left unmatched. Germline V gives CDR1 MNHEY, CDR2 SVGAGI. The CDR3 contains 15 residues. The CDR3 here is CASRGSRGRMGEQYF. The CDR3 bases are TGTGCCAGCAGGGGCAGTAGGGGGCGCATGGGCGAGCAGTACTTC.

In its sample, this clone was seen a few times. The chain couples TRBV25-1 to TRBJ2-2, with 7 positions matching TRBD1. The junction had 3 bases not matched to a gene; V was cut back by 2 bases and J by 0 bases. This CDR3 comprises 16 residues. Germline V gene data show CDR1 as MGHDK and CDR2 as SYGVNS. CDR3 DNA sequence: TGTGCCAGCAGTGAAGAGGGGGCGGCGAACACCGGGGAGCTGTTTTTT. Translation gives CASSEEGAANTGELFF.

This chain's CDR3 is CASSSRGTGVYEQYF. The CDR3 nucleotides read TGTGCCAGCAGTTCCCGGGGGACAGGGGTCTACGAGCAGTACTTC. The J gene is TRBJ2-7, the V gene TRBV6-5, with TRBD1 identical over 10 bases. Germline-derived CDR1 and CDR2 are MNHEY and SVGAGI. The CDR3 covers 15 residues. Trimming at V came to 4 bases and at J to 3 bases, leaving 6 bases not matched to a gene.

The gene calls are TRBV28 and TRBJ1-1; the D is unclear. V lost 6 bases, J lost 3 bases, and 8 bases lay in between. Germline V gene data show CDR1 as MDHEN and CDR2 as SYDVKM. This CDR3 comprises 12 residues. The CDR3 spells CASSLMDTEAFF. CDR3 nucleotide sequence: TGTGCCAGCAGCCTTATGGACACTGAAGCTTTCTTT.

This clone was recorded once. This rearrangement joins TRBV4-3 to TRBJ1-1, with no clear D. Germline V gene sequence: CDR1 LGHNA, CDR2 YSLEER. The CDR3 runs to 15 residues. Trimming removed 0 bases from V and 2 bases from J, with 10 bases in between. The CDR3 nucleotides read TGCGCCAGCAGCCAAGACGCCAGGAAAAACACTGAAGCTTTCTTT. Translating gives CASSQDARKNTEAFF.

V usage is TRBV6-2 or TRBV6-3 and J usage is TRBJ1-2; 9 positions agree with TRBD1. V was clipped by 0 bases and J by 5 bases; unmatched bases: 7. This CDR3 has 16 residues. Per germline, CDR1 MNHEY and CDR2 SVGEGT. CDR3 loop: CASSYSRDRAEYGYTF. In nucleotides, the CDR3 is TGTGCCAGCAGTTACTCGCGGGACAGGGCTGAGTATGGCTACACCTTC.

The chain links TRBV6-5 to TRBJ2-5; D not resolved. CDR1 is MNHEY and CDR2 is SVGAGI in the germline V gene. The ends were cut back, 8 bases at V and 5 bases at J, with 18 bases in the middle. The CDR3 is 14 amino acids. The CDR3 region has the DNA TGTGCCAGCGCATCGGGTTTCAAGTTTGAGACCCAGTACTTC. Translation: CASASGFKFETQYF.

The chain recombines TRBV21-1 with TRBJ1-4. TRBV21-1 is a pseudogene segment. The CDR3 extends over 21 amino acids. CDR3 nucleotides: TGTGCCAGCAGCAAAGCGCTCAAGAAAAGCTGGGAGAGTACAACTAATGAAAAACTGTTTTTT. Its translation is CASSKALKKSWESTTNEKLFF.